These 30 T cell receptor beta chains were all obtained from the same sample, sequenced in a study of blood T cell repertoires in COVID-19. Libraries were prepared by immunoSEQ multiplex PCR; TCRdb keeps only in-frame clonotypes and omits some of them. The data show approximately 150,000 clones, around 82% seen once. Source material: peripheral blood. These receptors were taken from a man in his 60s with acute or convalescent COVID-19.

The rearrangement uses TRBV20-1 and TRBJ2-3; TRBD2 might be the D (6 bases). This CDR3 is 14 amino acids long. V shed 3 bases and J shed 1 base, with 11 bases lying between them. CDR1 is DFQATT and CDR2 is SNEGSKA in the germline V gene (reference sequence). CDR3 amino acids: CSASWGGGTDTQYF. The CDR3 nucleotides read TGCAGTGCTAGTTGGGGAGGAGGCACAGATACGCAGTATTTT.

This clone was picked up one time. The gene calls are TRBV5-1 and TRBJ2-5; TRBD1 matches 10 bases. With 6 bases clipped from V and 0 bases from J, the junction kept 11 bases outside the gene matches. Germline V gene lookup returns CDR1 SGHRS and CDR2 YFSETQ. The CDR3 loop spans 17 amino acids. Here the CDR3 reads CASTSTGTGAYQETQYF. CDR3 nucleotides: TGCGCCAGCACATCAACCGGGACAGGGGCTTACCAAGAGACCCAGTACTTC.

V usage is TRBV3-1 (or the pseudogene TRBV3-2) and J usage is TRBJ2-7; no clear D. Trimming shortened V by 4 bases and J by 1 base, and 5 bases separated the two germline ends. The CDR3 is 12 amino acids. Per the germline V gene, CDR1 is LGHDT and CDR2 is YNNKEL (reference sequence). The CDR3 DNA reads TGTGCCAGCAGCCTTCAGTCCTACGAGCAGTACTTC. Its translation: CASSLQSYEQYF.

V gene TRBV7-3 combines with J gene TRBJ2-5, with TRBD1 as a possible D gene (5 bases). V was clipped by 2 bases and J by 4 bases, with 8 bases between them. The germline V gene has CDR1 SGHTA and CDR2 FQGTGA. CDR3 length: 13 residues. CDR3 region: CASSLGAGETQYF. The CDR3 region has the DNA TGTGCCAGCAGCTTAGGGGCCGGAGAGACCCAGTACTTC.

The chain uses TRBV5-5 and TRBJ2-7; possible D gene TRBD2, 6 bases. V was cut by 2 bases and J by 0 bases, with 21 bases left in between. Germline V CDR1 and CDR2: SGHKS, YYEKEE (reference sequence). The length of the CDR3 is 18 residues. DNA for the CDR3: TGTGCCAGCAGCTTACGACAATATTACAAGACTAGCTCCTACGAGCAGTACTTC. It encodes CASSLRQYYKTSSYEQYF.

V usage is TRBV5-1 and J usage is TRBJ2-1, with 9 positions matching TRBD1. From germline, CDR1 is SGHRS and CDR2 YFSETQ. CDR3 size: 15 residues. The V segment lost 3 bases and the J segment 6 bases; nucleotides outside the gene matches: 7. In nucleotides, the CDR3 is TGCGCCAGCAGCTCTAAACAGGGGGCAGGCAATGAGCAGTTCTTC. Encoded protein: CASSSKQGAGNEQFF.

The chain has TRBV30 and TRBJ1-1; 10 nucleotides match TRBD1. Trimming took 5 bases from V and 3 from J; bases not matched to a gene: 3. In germline, CDR1 is GTSNPN, CDR2 SVGIG (reference sequence). The CDR3 runs to 13 residues. This CDR3 reads CAWGGQGDTEAFF. The CDR3 DNA follows: TGTGCCTGGGGAGGACAGGGGGACACTGAAGCTTTCTTT.

This rearrangement joins TRBV6-5 to TRBJ1-4; 9 positions match TRBD1. The CDR3 consists of 13 residues. V shed 8 bases, J shed 7 bases, and the junction held 5 bases outside the gene matches. Per the germline V gene, CDR1 is MNHEY and CDR2 is SVGAGI. This CDR3 is CASSRDRVEKLFF. For the CDR3, the DNA is TGTGCCAGCTCCCGGGACAGGGTTGAAAAACTGTTTTTT.

V is TRBV10-2 and J is TRBJ1-2; possibly TRBD1 for D (5 bases). This CDR3 is built from 12 residues. Germline V gives CDR1 WSHSY, CDR2 SAAADI. Trimming pared 6 bases from V and 5 bases from J, leaving 10 bases between. This CDR3 is CASRGVPYGYTF. The CDR3 region has the DNA TGCGCCAGCAGAGGGGTACCATATGGCTACACCTTC.

The rearrangement links TRBV7-2 to TRBJ2-3; 9 bases are a match to TRBD2. CDR1 is SGHTA and CDR2 is FQGNSA in the germline V gene. The CDR3 runs to 17 residues. J gave up 6 bases and V 1 base, and 11 bases lay outside the gene matches. CDR3 coding DNA: TGTGCCAGCAGCTTAGTCGGCGGGAGGGCTTCCTACGATACGCAGTATTTT. Its translation: CASSLVGGRASYDTQYF.

V gene TRBV7-8 combines with J gene TRBJ2-3; tentatively, D is TRBD1 (6 bases). The CDR3 sequence is 14 residues long. The V gene's germline CDR1 is SGHVS and CDR2 FQNEAQ. V was pared by 5 bases and J by 1 base, with 10 bases between. CDR3 sequence (DNA): TGTGCCAGCAGCCCACAGGGCGGCACAGATACGCAGTATTTT. The encoded protein is CASSPQGGTDTQYF.

The rearrangement links TRBV4-2 to TRBJ2-7, with 8 bases fitting TRBD2. CDR1 and CDR2 from the germline V gene are LGHNA and YNFKEQ. The CDR3 is 15 amino acids. V lost 1 base to trimming and J lost 2 bases; unmatched junction nucleotides: 4. This CDR3 is CASSQVVAGTYEQYF. DNA of the CDR3: TGTGCCAGCAGCCAAGTGGTAGCGGGGACCTACGAGCAGTACTTC.

This clone appeared a single time. This chain uses TRBV12-3 or TRBV12-4 with TRBJ2-7; possible D gene TRBD1, 5 bases. Trimming removed 2 bases at V and 3 bases at J, with 8 bases between. CDR3 length equals 13 residues. The CDR3, as DNA: TGTGCCAGCAGTTTAAGGGGATACTACGAGCAGTACTTC. Encoded protein: CASSLRGYYEQYF.

J is TRBJ2-7 and V is TRBV7-2; possible D gene TRBD1, 5 bases. Trimming left V 1 base short and J 3 bases short, with 7 bases between. This CDR3 comprises 13 residues. The germline CDR1 and CDR2 sequences are SGHTA and FQGNSA. CDR3 bases: TGTGCCAGCAGCTTAGGGACAAACTACGAGCAGTACTTC. Its protein is CASSLGTNYEQYF.

This sequence joins TRBV6-5 and TRBJ1-2, with D unclear. The V and J ends lost 9 bases and 4 bases respectively, with 15 bases between them. The CDR3 runs 13 residues. From germline, CDR1 is MNHEY and CDR2 SVGAGI. CDR3 loop: CASTEAYSYGYTF. Here the CDR3 DNA reads TGTGCCAGTACCGAAGCTTACAGCTATGGCTACACCTTC.

This clone was recorded only once. The chain combines TRBV2 with TRBJ2-7, with D perhaps matching TRBD1 (5 bases). Deletions cut 4 bases from V and 12 bases from J, with 34 bases between. CDR3 length: 18 residues. Germline-derived CDR1 and CDR2 are SNHLY and FYNNEI. In nucleotides, the CDR3 is TGTGCCAGCAGTGGGTCTAAGACATGGGGCGTTCCCCCTTCCCGAGGGTACTTC. This sequence encodes CASSGSKTWGVPPSRGYF.

The sample holds one count of this clone. The gene calls are TRBV11-1 and TRBJ2-7, with 7 bases lining up with TRBD1. This CDR3 has 14 amino acids. Germline CDR1 SGHAT, CDR2 FQDESV (reference sequence). Trimming cost V 5 bases and J 4 bases; bases outside gene matches: 8. CDR3 sequence (DNA): TGTGCCAGCAGCCCCCGGACAGGTTATTACGAGCAGTACTTC. Translation: CASSPRTGYYEQYF.

The J gene is TRBJ2-7, the V gene TRBV30; TRBD2 matches 9 bases. The V and J ends lost 7 bases and 7 bases, in that order; junction bases with no gene match: 8. This CDR3 is 12 amino acids long. Germline loops: CDR1 GTSNPN, CDR2 SVGIG (reference sequence). CDR3 coding DNA: TGTGCCTCCAATCCCGCGGGAGGGGAGCAGTACTTC. It specifies CASNPAGGEQYF. The variable domain in full, completed from reference TRBV30 and TRBJ2-7, reads SQTIHQWPATLVQPVGSPLSLECTVEGTSNPNLYWYRQAAGRGLQLLFYSVGIGQISSEVPQNLSASRPQDRQFILSSKKLLLSDSGFYLCASNPAGGEQYFGPGTRLTVT.

This clone was counted a single time. J is TRBJ2-1 and V is TRBV7-9; 11 bases are shared with TRBD2. Germline values: CDR1 SEHNR, CDR2 FQNEAQ (reference sequence). V was pared by 5 bases and J by 2 bases, with 2 bases of the junction left unmatched. The CDR3 has 15 amino acids. In DNA form, the CDR3 reads TGTGCCAGCAGCCCGACTAGCGGGGCCTACAATGAGCAGTTCTTC. Residues: CASSPTSGAYNEQFF.

J is TRBJ2-3 and V is TRBV9; 10 bases match TRBD2. Germline CDR1 is SGDLS and CDR2 is YYNGEE. This CDR3 spans 16 amino acids. Germline trimming cut 0 bases from V and 5 bases from J; bases unmatched to any gene: 6. The DNA of the CDR3 is TGTGCCAGCAGCGTAGCTAGCGGGAGAGGGTTAGATACGCAGTATTTT. Encoded protein: CASSVASGRGLDTQYF.

This clone was seen more than once but under ten times. The V and J genes are TRBV27 and TRBJ2-3; a possible D gene is TRBD1 (5 bases). V was pared by 6 bases and J by 2 bases, with 15 bases between. CDR1 is MNHEY and CDR2 is SMNVEV in the germline V gene (reference sequence). The CDR3 is 15 amino acids. The CDR3 DNA is TGTGCCAGCAGGCCAGGGTTTCAACCCACAGATACGCAGTATTTT. Translation: CASRPGFQPTDTQYF.

This clone has more than one count but fewer than ten. The genes are TRBV5-1 and TRBJ1-2; D unclear. The CDR3 length is 13 residues. V was pared by 0 bases and J by 8 bases, with 11 bases between. Germline V gene sequence: CDR1 SGHRS, CDR2 YFSETQ. The DNA of the CDR3 is TGCGCCAGCAGCTTGGTAGGGAGGGAGGGCTACACCTTC. This sequence encodes CASSLVGREGYTF.

V usage is TRBV28 and J usage is TRBJ2-5, with D maybe TRBD2 (5 bases). CDR1 and CDR2 (germline): MDHEN, SYDVKM. The length of the CDR3 is 13 residues. The V end lost 5 bases, the J end lost 3 bases, and 10 bases lay between the germline ends. The DNA for the CDR3 is TGTGCCAGCAGTCCGTTCGGGGAAGAGACCCAGTACTTC. It is translated as CASSPFGEETQYF.

The chain combines TRBV5-6 with TRBJ1-2, with TRBD1 matching 12 bases. The CDR3 runs to 15 residues. Germline V lookup: CDR1 SGHDT, CDR2 YYEEEE. V gave up 3 bases and J gave up 3 bases; unmatched junction bases: 3. The CDR3 DNA sequence: TGTGCCAGCAGCTGGGGACAGGGGGCATACTATGGCTACACCTTC. This codes for CASSWGQGAYYGYTF.

The chain recombines TRBV2 with TRBJ1-2, with D perhaps matching TRBD1 (5 bases). Trimming removed 6 bases from V and 4 bases from J, with 6 bases in between. The CDR3 loop spans 11 amino acids. Germline-derived CDR1 and CDR2 are SNHLY and FYNNEI. CDR3: CASRQGYGYTF. The CDR3 nucleotides are TGTGCCAGCAGGCAGGGCTATGGCTACACCTTC.

This clone was seen only a few times. The V gene is TRBV5-4, the J gene TRBJ2-7; 7 nucleotides line up with TRBD2. J lost 7 bases, V lost 0 bases, and 13 bases had no gene match. The CDR3 contains 16 residues. The V gene's germline CDR1 is SGHNT and CDR2 YYREEE (reference sequence). CDR3 nucleotides: TGTGCCAGCAGCTTGGTTGTCGGGAGGCCCTGGGGGGAGCAGTACTTC. Translated, it gives CASSLVVGRPWGEQYF.

CDR3 nucleotide sequence: TGTGCCAGCTCACCACCGGGAGGCGGTAATGAAAAACTGTTTTTT. Translated, it gives CASSPPGGGNEKLFF. The chain combines TRBV18 with TRBJ1-4; D is unresolved. The CDR3 runs to 15 residues. Germline CDR1 is KGHSH and CDR2 is LQKENI. Trimming stripped 0 bases from V and 4 bases from J, with 9 bases between.

V usage is TRBV5-1 and J usage is TRBJ2-2; 7 nucleotides agree with TRBD2. V dropped 5 bases and J dropped 3; count of bases not matched to a gene: 1. Looked up from germline, CDR1 is SGHRS and CDR2 is YFSETQ. The CDR3 totals 13 residues. CDR3 amino acids: CASSAGDTGELFF. The DNA for the CDR3 is TGCGCCAGCAGTGCGGGGGACACCGGGGAGCTGTTTTTT.

The chain combines TRBV6-2 or TRBV6-3 with TRBJ2-3; TRBD2 agrees at 7 bases. The ends lost 2 bases at V and 2 bases at J; junction bases unmatched: 10. This CDR3 is 17 amino acids long. The germline V gene encodes CDR1 MNHEY and CDR2 SVGEGT. Here the CDR3 DNA reads TGTGCCAGCAGTTACCGGACCCAAGCGGGACCCACAGATACGCAGTATTTT. Translated, it gives CASSYRTQAGPTDTQYF.

The V and J genes are TRBV9 and TRBJ2-1; 7 bases map to TRBD2. This CDR3 spans 16 amino acids. Germline V lookup: CDR1 SGDLS, CDR2 YYNGEE. V shed 1 base and J 4 bases; nucleotides not matched to a gene: 8. This CDR3 reads CASSVTAGIGYNEQFF. The DNA for the CDR3 is TGTGCCAGCAGCGTAACAGCGGGGATTGGTTACAATGAGCAGTTCTTC.